This TCR beta chain was identified during a study of cytomegalovirus exposure and HLA in healthy donors. This CDR3 region has 13 residues. V shed 5 bases and J shed 6 bases, with 13 bases lying between them. The V gene's germline CDR1 is MNHNS and CDR2 SASEGT. PCR amplification relied on 60 Vbeta primers (plus 13 Jbeta primers). TCRdb's table, derived via immunoSEQ multiplex PCR, lists solely in-frame clones and lacks some. The sample has 25,000 to 30,000 clones. The V and J genes are TRBV6-1 and TRBJ1-2; possible D gene TRBD1, 6 bases. Sample: PBMCs. This TCR was recovered from a man younger than 45 in good health and CMV-seronegative. The CDR3 sequence: CASSRQDTDGYTF. CDR3 coding DNA: TGTGCCAGCAGTCGACAGGATACGGATGGCTACACCTTC.